The sequence of this T cell receptor (beta chain) was determined in a study of T cell repertoires in cytomegalovirus infection. Whole-study context: CMV epitopes used comprised recently identified HLA-C-restricted ones and well-studied HLA-B-restricted ones. Public signatures in TCR beta pointed to CMV infection and matching HLA type.

This clonotype appeared once. Its antigen remains unidentified. TCRdb fed the reads into MiXCR, producing one record per CDR3 protein. The sample carries under 500,000 distinct CDR3 sequences, about 39% recorded once. Overall study results and limits: The ex vivo response was dominated by HLA-C-restricted CMV-specific TCR beta clonotypes. Carriage of CMV together with the relevant HLA was identifiable through cumulative public TCR beta family frequency.

The CDR3 is 15 residues long. V lost 2 bases and J lost 4; bases outside the gene matches: 4. Germline lookup yields CDR1 SGHTA and CDR2 FQGNSA. The V call is TRBV7-2, the J call TRBJ1-4; the match to TRBD1 covers 7 bases. This clonotype was obtained from a human donor in good health (CMV status not recorded). Some clones in this sample may be carry-over from other donors' samples. The material was cultured PBMCs, obtained from culture after CMV antigen stimulation. CDR3 bases: TGTGCCAGCAGCTTACGGGGACAGTTTAATGAAAAACTGTTTTTT. This sequence encodes CASSLRGQFNEKLFF.